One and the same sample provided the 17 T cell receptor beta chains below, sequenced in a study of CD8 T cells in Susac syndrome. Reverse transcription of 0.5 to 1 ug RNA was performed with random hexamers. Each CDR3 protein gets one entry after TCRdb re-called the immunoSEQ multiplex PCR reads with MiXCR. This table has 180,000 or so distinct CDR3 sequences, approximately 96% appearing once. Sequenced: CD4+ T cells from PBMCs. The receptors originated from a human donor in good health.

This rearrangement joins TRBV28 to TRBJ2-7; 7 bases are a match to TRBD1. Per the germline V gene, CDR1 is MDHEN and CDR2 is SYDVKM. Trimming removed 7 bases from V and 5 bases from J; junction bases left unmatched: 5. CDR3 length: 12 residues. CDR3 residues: CASKDRINEQYF. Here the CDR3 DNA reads TGTGCCAGCAAGGACAGGATCAACGAGCAGTACTTC.

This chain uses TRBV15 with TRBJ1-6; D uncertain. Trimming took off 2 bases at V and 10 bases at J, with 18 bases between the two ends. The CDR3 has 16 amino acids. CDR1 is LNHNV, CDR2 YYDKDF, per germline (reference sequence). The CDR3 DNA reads TGTGCCACCAGCAGAACGGGCGGCCCTGCGGGATCACCCCTCCACTTT. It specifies CATSRTGGPAGSPLHF.

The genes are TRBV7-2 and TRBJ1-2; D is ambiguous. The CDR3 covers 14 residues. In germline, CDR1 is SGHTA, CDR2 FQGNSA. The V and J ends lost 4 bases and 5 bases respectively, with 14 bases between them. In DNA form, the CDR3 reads TGTGCCAGCAGCTATAAGGCCGCGGGTTATGGCTACACCTTC. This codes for CASSYKAAGYGYTF.

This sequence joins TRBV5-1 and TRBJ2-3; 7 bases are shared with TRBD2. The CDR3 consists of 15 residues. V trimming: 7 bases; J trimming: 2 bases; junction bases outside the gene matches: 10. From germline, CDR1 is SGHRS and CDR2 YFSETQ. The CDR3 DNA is TGCGCCAGCGGCTATGCGGGGGACTTCACAGATACGCAGTATTTT. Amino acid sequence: CASGYAGDFTDTQYF.

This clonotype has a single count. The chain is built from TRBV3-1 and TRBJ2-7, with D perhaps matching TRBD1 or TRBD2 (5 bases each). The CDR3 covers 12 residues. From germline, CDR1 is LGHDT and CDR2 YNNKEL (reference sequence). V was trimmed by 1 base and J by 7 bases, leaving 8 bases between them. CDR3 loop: CASSQAGREQYF. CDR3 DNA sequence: TGTGCCAGCAGCCAAGCGGGACGAGAGCAGTACTTC.

Written as DNA, the CDR3 is TGTGCCAGCAGCTTTGACAGGGGACAAGAGACCCAGTACTTC. Translation gives CASSFDRGQETQYF. This chain links TRBV7-2 with TRBJ2-5, with 8 bases lining up with TRBD1. With 3 bases clipped from V and 2 bases from J, the junction kept 2 bases outside the gene matches. The germline gives CDR1 SGHTA, CDR2 FQGNSA. The CDR3 consists of 14 residues.

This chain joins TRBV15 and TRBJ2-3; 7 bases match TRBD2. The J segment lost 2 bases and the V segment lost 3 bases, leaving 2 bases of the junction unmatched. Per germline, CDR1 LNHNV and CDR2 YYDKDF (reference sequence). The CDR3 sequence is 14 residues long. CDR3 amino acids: CATSRRDYTDTQYF. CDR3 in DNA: TGTGCCACCAGCAGGCGGGACTACACAGATACGCAGTATTTT.

CDR3 residues: CASSQDGRGAYNEQFF. CDR3 nucleotide sequence: TGTGCCAGCAGCCAAGATGGGCGGGGGGCCTACAATGAGCAGTTCTTC. The chain employs TRBV14 and TRBJ2-1, with 8 positions matching TRBD2. V gave up 0 bases and J gave up 2 bases; unmatched junction bases: 3. Germline CDR1 and CDR2: SGHDN and FVKESK. The CDR3 contains 16 residues. Full variable domain (rest looked up from reference TRBV14 and TRBJ2-1): EAGVTQFPSHSVIEKGQTVTLRCDPISGHDNLYWYRRVMGKEIKFLLHFVKESKQDESGMPNNRFLAERTGGTYSTLKVQPAELEDSGVYFCASSQDGRGAYNEQFFGPGTRLTVL.

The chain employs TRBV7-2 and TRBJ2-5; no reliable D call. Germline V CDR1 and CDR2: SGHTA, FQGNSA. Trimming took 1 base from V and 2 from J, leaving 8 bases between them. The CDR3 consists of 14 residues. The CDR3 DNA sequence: TGTGCCAGCAGCTTAGTTGGGCTACAAGAGACCCAGTACTTC. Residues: CASSLVGLQETQYF.

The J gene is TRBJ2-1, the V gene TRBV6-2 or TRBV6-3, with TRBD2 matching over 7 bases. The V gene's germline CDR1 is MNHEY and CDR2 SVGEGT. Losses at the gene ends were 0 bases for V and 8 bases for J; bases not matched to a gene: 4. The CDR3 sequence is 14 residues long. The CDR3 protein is CASSYSRGRDEQFF. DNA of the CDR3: TGTGCCAGCAGTTACTCGCGGGGGAGGGATGAGCAGTTCTTC.

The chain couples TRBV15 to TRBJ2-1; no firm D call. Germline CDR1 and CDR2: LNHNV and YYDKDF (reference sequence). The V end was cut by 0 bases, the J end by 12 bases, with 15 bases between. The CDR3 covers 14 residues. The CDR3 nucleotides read TGTGCCACCAGCAGAGATTTAGCCAAGCCCCGGCAGTTCTTC. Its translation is CATSRDLAKPRQFF. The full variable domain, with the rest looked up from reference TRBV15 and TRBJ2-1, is DAMVIQNPRYQVTQFGKPVTLSCSQTLNHNVMYWYQQKSSQAPKLLFHYYDKDFNNEADTPDNFQSRRPNTSFCFLDIRSPGLGDTAMYLCATSRDLAKPRQFFGPGTRLTVL.

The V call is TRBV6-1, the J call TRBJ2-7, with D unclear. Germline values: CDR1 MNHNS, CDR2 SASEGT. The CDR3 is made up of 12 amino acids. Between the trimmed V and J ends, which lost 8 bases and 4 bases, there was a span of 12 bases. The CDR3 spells CASRAHQYEQYF. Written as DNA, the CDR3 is TGTGCCAGCCGGGCCCACCAATACGAGCAGTACTTC.

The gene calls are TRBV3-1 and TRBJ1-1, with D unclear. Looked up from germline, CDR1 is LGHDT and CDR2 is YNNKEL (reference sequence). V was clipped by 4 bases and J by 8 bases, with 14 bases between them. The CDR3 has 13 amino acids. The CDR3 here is CASSLREGGEAFF. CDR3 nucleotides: TGTGCCAGCAGCCTCCGAGAGGGTGGAGAAGCTTTCTTT.

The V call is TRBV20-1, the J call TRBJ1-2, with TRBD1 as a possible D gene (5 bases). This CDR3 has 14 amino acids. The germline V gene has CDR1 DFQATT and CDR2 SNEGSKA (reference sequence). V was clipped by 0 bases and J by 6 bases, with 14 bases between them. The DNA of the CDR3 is TGCAGTGCTAGAGATGCCGGCCAGGGAAATGGCTACACCTTC. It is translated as CSARDAGQGNGYTF.

The CDR3 DNA sequence: TGTGCCAGCAGTCCTGGGACAGATGGCTACACCTTC. It yields the protein CASSPGTDGYTF. The genes are TRBV12-3 or TRBV12-4 and TRBJ1-2; 7 bases are shared with TRBD1. The CDR3 runs to 12 residues. Trimming at V came to 5 bases and at J to 6 bases, leaving 3 bases not matched to a gene.

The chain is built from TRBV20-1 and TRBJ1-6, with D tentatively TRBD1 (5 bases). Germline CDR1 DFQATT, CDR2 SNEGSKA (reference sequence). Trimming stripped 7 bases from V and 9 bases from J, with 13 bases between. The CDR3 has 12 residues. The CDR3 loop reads CSGGFGGSPLHF. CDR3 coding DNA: TGCAGTGGGGGATTTGGGGGTTCACCCCTCCACTTT.

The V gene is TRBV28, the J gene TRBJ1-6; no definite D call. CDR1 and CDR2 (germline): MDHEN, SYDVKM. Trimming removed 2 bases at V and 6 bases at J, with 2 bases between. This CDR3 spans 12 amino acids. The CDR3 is CASSLVNSPLHF. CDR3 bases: TGTGCCAGCAGTTTAGTTAATTCACCCCTCCACTTT.